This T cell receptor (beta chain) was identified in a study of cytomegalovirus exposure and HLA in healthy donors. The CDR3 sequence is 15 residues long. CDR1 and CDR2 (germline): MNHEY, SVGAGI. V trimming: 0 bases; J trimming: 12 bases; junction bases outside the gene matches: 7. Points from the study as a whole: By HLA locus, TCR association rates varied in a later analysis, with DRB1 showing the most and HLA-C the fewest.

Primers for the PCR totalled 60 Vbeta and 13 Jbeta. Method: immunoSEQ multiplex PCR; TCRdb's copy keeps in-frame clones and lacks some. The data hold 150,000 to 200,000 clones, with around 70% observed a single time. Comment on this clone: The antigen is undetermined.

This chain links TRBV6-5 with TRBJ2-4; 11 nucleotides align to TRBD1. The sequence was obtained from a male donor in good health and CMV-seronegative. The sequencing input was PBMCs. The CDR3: CASSYSGTGGSAQYF. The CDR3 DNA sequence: TGTGCCAGCAGTTACTCGGGGACAGGGGGATCTGCTCAGTACTTC.